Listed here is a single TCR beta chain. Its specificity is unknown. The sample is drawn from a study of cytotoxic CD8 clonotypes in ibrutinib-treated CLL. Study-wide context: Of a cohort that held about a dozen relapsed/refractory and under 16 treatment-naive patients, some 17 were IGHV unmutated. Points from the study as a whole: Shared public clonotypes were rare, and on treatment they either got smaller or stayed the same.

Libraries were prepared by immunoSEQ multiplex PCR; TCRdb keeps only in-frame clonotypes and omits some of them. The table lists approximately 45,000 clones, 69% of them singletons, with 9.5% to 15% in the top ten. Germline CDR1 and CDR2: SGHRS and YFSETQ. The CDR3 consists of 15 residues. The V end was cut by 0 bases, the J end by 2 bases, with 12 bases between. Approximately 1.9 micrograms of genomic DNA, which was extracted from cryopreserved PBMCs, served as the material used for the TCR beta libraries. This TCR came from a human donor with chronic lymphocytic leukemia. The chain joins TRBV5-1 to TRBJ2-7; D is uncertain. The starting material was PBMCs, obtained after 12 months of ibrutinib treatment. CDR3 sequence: CASSLATPTPYEQYF. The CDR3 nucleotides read TGCGCCAGCAGCTTGGCGACACCCACACCCTACGAGCAGTACTTC.